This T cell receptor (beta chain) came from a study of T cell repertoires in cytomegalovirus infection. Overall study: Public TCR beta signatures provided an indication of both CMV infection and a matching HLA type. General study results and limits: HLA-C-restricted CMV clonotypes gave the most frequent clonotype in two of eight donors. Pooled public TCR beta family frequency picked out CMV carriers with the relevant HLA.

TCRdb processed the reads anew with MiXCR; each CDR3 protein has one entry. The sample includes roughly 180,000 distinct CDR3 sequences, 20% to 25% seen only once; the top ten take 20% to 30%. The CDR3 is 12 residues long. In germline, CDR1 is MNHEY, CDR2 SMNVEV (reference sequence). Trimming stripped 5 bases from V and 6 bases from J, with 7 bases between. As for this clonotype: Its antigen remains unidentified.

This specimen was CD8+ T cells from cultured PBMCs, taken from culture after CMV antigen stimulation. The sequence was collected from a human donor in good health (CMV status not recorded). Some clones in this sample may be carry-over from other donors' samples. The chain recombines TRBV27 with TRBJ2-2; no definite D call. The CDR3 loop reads CASSRRSGELFF. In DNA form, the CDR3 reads TGTGCCAGCAGTCGGCGTTCCGGGGAGCTGTTTTTT.